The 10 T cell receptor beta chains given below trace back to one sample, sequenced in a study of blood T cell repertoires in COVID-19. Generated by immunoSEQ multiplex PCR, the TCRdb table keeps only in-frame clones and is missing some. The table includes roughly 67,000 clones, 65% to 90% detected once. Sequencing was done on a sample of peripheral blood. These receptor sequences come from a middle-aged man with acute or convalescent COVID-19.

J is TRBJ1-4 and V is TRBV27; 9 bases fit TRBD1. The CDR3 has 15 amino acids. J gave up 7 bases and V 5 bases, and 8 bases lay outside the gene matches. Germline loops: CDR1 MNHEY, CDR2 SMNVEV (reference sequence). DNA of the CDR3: TGTGCCAGCAGTCCCTGGGACAGGGTGACTGAAAAACTGTTTTTT. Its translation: CASSPWDRVTEKLFF.

The chain's CDR3 is CASSLDWTGGVEQYF. The CDR3 DNA reads as TGTGCCAGCAGCTTGGATTGGACAGGGGGCGTCGAGCAGTACTTC. The chain links TRBV5-6 to TRBJ2-7; 11 bases match TRBD1. The CDR3 runs to 15 residues. With V trimmed by 0 bases and J by 6 bases, 5 bases remained unmatched. Germline loops: CDR1 SGHDT, CDR2 YYEEEE. The full variable domain, rest sourced from reference TRBV5-6 and TRBJ2-7, is DAGVTQSPTHLIKTRGQQVTLRCSPKSGHDTVSWYQQALGQGPQFIFQYYEEEERQRGNFPDRFSGHQFPNYSSELNVNALLLGDSALYLCASSLDWTGGVEQYFGPGTRLTVT.

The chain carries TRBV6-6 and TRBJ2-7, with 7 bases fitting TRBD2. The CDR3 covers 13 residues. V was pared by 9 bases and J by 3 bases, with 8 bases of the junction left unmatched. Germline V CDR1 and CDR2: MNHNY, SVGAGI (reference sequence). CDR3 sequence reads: CARKTSIIYEQYF. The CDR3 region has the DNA TGTGCCAGAAAGACTAGCATCATCTACGAGCAGTACTTC.

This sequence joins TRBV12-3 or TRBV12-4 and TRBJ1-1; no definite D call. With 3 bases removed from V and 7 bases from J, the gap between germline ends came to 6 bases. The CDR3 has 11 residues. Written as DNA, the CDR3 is TGTGCCAGCAGTTTTGAGGTTGAAGCTTTCTTT. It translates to CASSFEVEAFF.

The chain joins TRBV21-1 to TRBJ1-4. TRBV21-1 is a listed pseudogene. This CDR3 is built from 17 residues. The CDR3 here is CASRRTLAKVHNEKLFF. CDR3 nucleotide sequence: TGTGCCAGCAGACGAACGTTAGCCAAGGTGCATAATGAAAAACTGTTTTTT.

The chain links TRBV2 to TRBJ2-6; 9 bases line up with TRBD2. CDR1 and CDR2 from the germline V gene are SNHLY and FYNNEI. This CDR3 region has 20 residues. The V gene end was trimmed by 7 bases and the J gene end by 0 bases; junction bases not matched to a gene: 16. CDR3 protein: CASTQTTAGGLFSGANVLTF. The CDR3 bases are TGTGCCAGCACACAGACGACAGCGGGGGGCTTATTCTCTGGGGCCAACGTCCTGACTTTC.

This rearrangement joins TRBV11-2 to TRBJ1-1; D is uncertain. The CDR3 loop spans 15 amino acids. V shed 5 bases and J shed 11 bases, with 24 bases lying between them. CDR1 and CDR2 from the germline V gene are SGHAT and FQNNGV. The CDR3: CASSRIKRESSLAFF. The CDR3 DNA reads TGTGCCAGCAGCCGCATAAAGAGGGAATCGTCTCTGGCTTTCTTT.

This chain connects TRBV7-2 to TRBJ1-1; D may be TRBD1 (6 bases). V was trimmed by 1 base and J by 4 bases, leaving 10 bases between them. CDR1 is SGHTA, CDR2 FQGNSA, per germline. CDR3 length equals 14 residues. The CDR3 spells CASSLGGGGTEAFF. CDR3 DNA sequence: TGTGCCAGCAGCTTAGGGGGAGGGGGCACTGAAGCTTTCTTT.

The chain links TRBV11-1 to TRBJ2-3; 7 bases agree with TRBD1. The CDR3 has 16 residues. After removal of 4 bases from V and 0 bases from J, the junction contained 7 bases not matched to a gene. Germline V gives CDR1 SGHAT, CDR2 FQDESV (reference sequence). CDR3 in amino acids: CASSSRQGPSTDTQYF. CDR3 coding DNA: TGTGCCAGCAGCTCGCGACAGGGTCCTAGCACAGATACGCAGTATTTT.

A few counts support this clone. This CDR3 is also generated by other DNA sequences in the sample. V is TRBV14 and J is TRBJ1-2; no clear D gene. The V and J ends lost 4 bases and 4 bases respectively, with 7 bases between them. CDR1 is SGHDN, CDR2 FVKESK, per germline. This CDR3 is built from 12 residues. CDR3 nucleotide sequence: TGTGCCAGCAGCCCGTCCAGCTATGGCTACACCTTC. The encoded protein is CASSPSSYGYTF.